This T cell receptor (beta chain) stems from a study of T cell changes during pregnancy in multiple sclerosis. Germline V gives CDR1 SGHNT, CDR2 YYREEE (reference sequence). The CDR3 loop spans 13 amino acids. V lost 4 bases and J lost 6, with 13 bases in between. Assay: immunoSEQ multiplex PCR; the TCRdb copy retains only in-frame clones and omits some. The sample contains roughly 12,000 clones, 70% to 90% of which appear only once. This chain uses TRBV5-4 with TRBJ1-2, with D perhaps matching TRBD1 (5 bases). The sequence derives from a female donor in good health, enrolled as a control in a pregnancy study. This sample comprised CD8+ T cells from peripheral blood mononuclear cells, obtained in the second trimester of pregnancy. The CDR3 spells CASSQDGADGYTF. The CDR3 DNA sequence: TGTGCCAGCAGCCAAGATGGGGCAGATGGCTACACCTTC.